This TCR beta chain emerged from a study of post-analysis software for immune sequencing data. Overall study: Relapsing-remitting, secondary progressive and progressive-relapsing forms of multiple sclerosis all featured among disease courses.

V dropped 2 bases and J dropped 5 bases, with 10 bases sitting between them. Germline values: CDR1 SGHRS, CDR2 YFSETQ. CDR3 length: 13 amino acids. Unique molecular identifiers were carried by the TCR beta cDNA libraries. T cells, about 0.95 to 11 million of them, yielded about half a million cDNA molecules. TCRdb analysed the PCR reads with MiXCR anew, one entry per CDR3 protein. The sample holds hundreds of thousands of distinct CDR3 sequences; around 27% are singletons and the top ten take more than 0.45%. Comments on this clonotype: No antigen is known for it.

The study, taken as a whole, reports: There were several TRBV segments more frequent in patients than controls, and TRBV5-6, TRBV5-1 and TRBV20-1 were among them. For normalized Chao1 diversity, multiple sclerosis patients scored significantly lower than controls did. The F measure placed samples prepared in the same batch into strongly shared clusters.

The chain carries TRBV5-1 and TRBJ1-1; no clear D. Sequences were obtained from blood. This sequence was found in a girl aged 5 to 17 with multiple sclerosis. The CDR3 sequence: CASSFGTTTEAFF. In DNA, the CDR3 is TGCGCCAGCAGCTTTGGTACTACGACTGAAGCTTTCTTT.